This T cell receptor beta chain emerged from a study of CD8+ T cells in alopecia areata. Study-wide points: Mice gave a clearer picture of TCR sharing than patients did, possibly for HLA-related reasons.

After removal of 2 bases from V and 3 bases from J, the junction contained 5 bases not matched to a gene. This CDR3 is built from 16 residues. CDR1 is SGDLS, CDR2 YYNGEE, per germline. RNA was extracted and reverse transcribed into cDNA as the sequencing template. The protocol was immunoSEQ multiplex PCR, while the TCRdb copy is restricted to in-frame clones and leaves out a portion. The data hold around 130,000 clones, with 45% to 65% observed a single time. As regards this clone: Its antigen is not identified.

The chain links TRBV9 to TRBJ2-1; 10 bases are a match to TRBD1. Sequenced here: CD4+ T cells sorted from blood, sampled at week 0. This sequence was found in a human donor with alopecia areata. The CDR3 reads CASSVRTGGDYNEQFF. The CDR3 DNA reads as TGTGCCAGCAGCGTGAGGACAGGGGGGGACTACAATGAGCAGTTCTTC.